The 7 T cell receptor beta chains presented below share a single source sample, sequenced in a study of blood T cell repertoires in COVID-19. Measured with immunoSEQ multiplex PCR; TCRdb has only the in-frame clones, and not every one. The top ten clones hold 17% of a sample with approximately 100,000 clones, roughly nine tenths of them seen once. The sequencing sample was made of peripheral blood. Receptors originate from a man aged 45-65 years with acute or convalescent COVID-19.

This clone was observed once. This chain's CDR3 is CASSPTVPNYEQYF. The DNA for the CDR3 is TGTGCCAGCTCACCAACAGTCCCAAACTACGAGCAGTACTTC. This chain connects TRBV18 to TRBJ2-7; no clear D. The V gene's germline CDR1 is KGHSH and CDR2 LQKENI. The CDR3 is 14 amino acids. With 2 bases removed from V and 3 bases from J, the gap between germline ends came to 11 bases.

V gene TRBV5-8 combines with J gene TRBJ1-5; perhaps TRBD1 as D (6 bases). Germline loops: CDR1 SGHTS, CDR2 YDEGEE. The CDR3 covers 16 residues. The V end lost 4 bases, the J end lost 5 bases, and 19 bases lay between the germline ends. The CDR3 nucleotides are TGTGCCAGCAGCCCCCGTTCGGCCAGGGGAGATCAGCCCCAGCATTTT. This encodes CASSPRSARGDQPQHF. Full variable domain (remainder filled in from reference TRBV5-8 and TRBJ1-5): EAGVTQSPTHLIKTRGQQATLRCSPISGHTSVYWYQQALGLGLQFLLWYDEGEERNRGNFPPRFSGRQFPNYSSELNVNALELEDSALYLCASSPRSARGDQPQHFGDGTRLSIL.

The chain combines TRBV27 with TRBJ2-7; 8 positions match TRBD1. The CDR3 loop spans 13 amino acids. Germline CDR1 and CDR2: MNHEY and SMNVEV (reference sequence). V was pared by 6 bases and J by 6 bases, with 7 bases of the junction left unmatched. This CDR3 reads CASRDRVFSEQYF. The CDR3 DNA sequence: TGTGCCAGCAGGGACAGGGTTTTCTCCGAGCAGTACTTC.

The gene calls are TRBV5-6 and TRBJ1-2; D might be TRBD1 (5 bases). Germline CDR1 and CDR2: SGHDT and YYEEEE. This CDR3 spans 16 amino acids. V lost 6 bases to trimming and J lost 1 base, with 19 bases between them. The CDR3 loop is CASTTGRVGGNYGYTF. As DNA, the CDR3 is TGTGCCAGCACAACCGGCAGGGTCGGGGGTAACTATGGCTACACCTTC.

The V and J genes are TRBV27 and TRBJ1-2; 8 bases map to TRBD1. Germline CDR1 is MNHEY and CDR2 is SMNVEV (reference sequence). V lost 5 bases to trimming and J lost 6 bases; unmatched junction nucleotides: 11. This CDR3 has 15 amino acids. The CDR3 spells CASSPYRTGTDGYTF. The CDR3 DNA reads TGTGCCAGCAGTCCTTATAGGACAGGGACTGATGGCTACACCTTC.

The genes are TRBV5-1 and TRBJ1-4; 9 nucleotides match TRBD1. After removal of 4 bases from V and 10 bases from J, the junction contained 11 bases not matched to a gene. The CDR3 consists of 15 residues. CDR1 SGHRS and CDR2 YFSETQ come from the germline V gene. In DNA, the CDR3 is TGCGCCAGCAGCCCCGAGACAGGGGGAGCCGGAAAACTGTTTTTT. The encoded protein is CASSPETGGAGKLFF.

The genes are TRBV18 and TRBJ1-6; TRBD1 is a possible D gene (5 bases). CDR3 length equals 13 residues. Deletions cut 3 bases from V and 8 bases from J, with 8 bases between. CDR1 and CDR2 (germline): KGHSH, LQKENI. The DNA for the CDR3 is TGTGCCAGCTCACCCGGACATCATTCACCCCTCCACTTT. Translating gives CASSPGHHSPLHF.